This record looks at one T cell receptor beta chain sequence and its context. Its matching antigen is unknown. Once RNA had been extracted, it was reverse transcribed into cDNA to act as the sequencing template. Profiling relied on immunoSEQ multiplex PCR, and the TCRdb table lists in-frame clones only, not all of them. Of 95,000 to 110,000 clones detected, around three fifths appear once; the ten largest clones hold about 9%. This entry comes from a study of CD8+ T cells in alopecia areata. Findings and limits, study-wide: Affected lesional scalp, above all in alopecia totalis/universalis, was more clonal than normal scalp. Mice showed TCR sharing more clearly than patients did, possibly owing to HLA. In scalp samples, resident alphabeta T cells of normal skin are also sequenced.

PBMCs yielded sorted CD4+ and CD8+ T cells. The CDR3 loop spans 14 amino acids. CDR1 and CDR2 (germline): GTSNPN, SVGIG (reference sequence). Trimming shortened V by 5 bases and J by 0 bases, and 11 bases separated the two germline ends. This receptor was obtained from a human donor in good health. The chain links TRBV30 to TRBJ1-3, with TRBD1 as a possible D gene (5 bases). Material for sequencing was CD4+ T cells sorted from blood. This CDR3 reads CAWATGLSGNTIYF. The CDR3, as DNA: TGTGCCTGGGCCACAGGCCTCTCTGGAAACACCATATATTTT.